These T cell receptor beta chains were read from a single sample in a study of memory CD4+ T cells and cytomegalovirus serostatus. The table came from immunoSEQ multiplex PCR; TCRdb's copy has only in-frame clones and leaves some out. The top ten hold about 0.86% of the sample, which has around 53,000 clones, 70% to 80% seen once. Sample: memory CD4+ T cells from blood. The receptors shown here come from an adult in good health and CMV-seronegative. Each CDR3 is given with its conserved first and last residue. Fields, in order: clone size, J gene, D gene, V gene, CDR3 protein, CDR3 DNA. D genes are given only for firm matches. A row's size may be missing; if present it is once, few, many or a size class.

size: -; J: TRBJ2-1; D: -; V: TRBV18; CDR3: CASSPGREGGEQFF; DNA: TGTGCCAGCTCACCAGGGCGGGAAGGAGGTGAGCAGTTCTTC
size: -; J: TRBJ2-2; D: -; V: TRBV11-2; CDR3: CASSLEGRNTGELFF; DNA: TGTGCCAGCAGCTTAGAGGGGCGGAACACCGGGGAGCTGTTTTTT
size: -; J: TRBJ2-2; D: TRBD1; V: TRBV9; CDR3: CASREGQGLPGELFF; DNA: TGTGCCAGCAGGGAGGGACAGGGGTTGCCCGGGGAGCTGTTTTTT
size: -; J: TRBJ1-2; D: -; V: TRBV29-1; CDR3: CSVGLQANYGYTF; DNA: TGCAGCGTGGGCCTGCAGGCCAACTATGGCTACACCTTC
size: -; J: TRBJ2-5; D: -; V: TRBV28; CDR3: CASRWADSLRETQYF; DNA: TGTGCCAGCAGGTGGGCGGACAGTCTACGGGAGACCCAGTACTTC
size: -; J: TRBJ2-3; D: -; V: TRBV5-4; CDR3: CASSSTDTQYF; DNA: TGTGCCAGCAGCTCCACAGATACGCAGTATTTT
size: -; J: TRBJ1-2; D: -; V: TRBV12-5; CDR3: CASGLGRQVRGYTF; DNA: TGTGCTAGTGGTTTGGGGAGACAGGTGCGCGGCTACACCTTC
size: -; J: TRBJ1-1; D: -; V: TRBV5-1; CDR3: CASSPNGLGNTEAFF; DNA: TGCGCCAGCAGCCCTAACGGTCTAGGGAACACTGAAGCTTTCTTT
size: -; J: TRBJ2-7; D: -; V: TRBV9; CDR3: CASSVRTGTYEQYF; DNA: TGTGCCAGCAGCGTAAGGACGGGGACCTACGAGCAGTACTTC
size: once; J: TRBJ2-1; D: TRBD1; V: TRBV6-1; CDR3: CASSGSGGRRNEQFF; DNA: TGTGCCAGCAGTGGATCAGGGGGCCGCCGCAATGAGCAGTTCTTC
size: -; J: TRBJ2-7; D: TRBD2; V: TRBV18; CDR3: CASSPPASGDYEQYF; DNA: TGTGCCAGCTCACCACCGGCTAGCGGGGATTACGAGCAGTACTTC
size: once; J: TRBJ2-1; D: -; V: TRBV10-3; CDR3: CAIGSTSSSEQFF; DNA: TGTGCCATCGGCAGCACTAGTTCAAGTGAGCAGTTCTTC
size: few; J: TRBJ2-1; D: -; V: TRBV7-9; CDR3: CASALGRDPYNEQFF; DNA: TGTGCCAGCGCACTGGGGCGGGACCCCTACAATGAGCAGTTCTTC
size: -; J: TRBJ2-1; D: -; V: TRBV27; CDR3: CASSLGPDYNEQFF; DNA: TGTGCCAGCAGTTTGGGTCCGGACTACAATGAGCAGTTCTTC
size: -; J: TRBJ2-3; D: -; V: TRBV2; CDR3: CASRPGQGTSGGLTDTQYF; DNA: TGTGCCAGCAGGCCGGGACAGGGAACGAGCGGGGGACTCACAGATACGCAGTATTTT
size: -; J: TRBJ2-7; D: TRBD1; V: TRBV4-1; CDR3: CASSQLTGVGFYEQYF; DNA: TGCGCCAGCAGCCAGCTCACAGGGGTGGGTTTCTACGAGCAGTACTTC
size: -; J: TRBJ1-6; D: -; V: TRBV6-1; CDR3: CASSEALLRTARNSPLHF; DNA: TGTGCCAGCAGTGAAGCGCTTCTACGGACCGCTCGTAATTCACCCCTCCACTTT
size: -; J: TRBJ2-3; D: -; V: TRBV5-4; CDR3: CASSPHVTEDTQYF; DNA: TGTGCCAGCAGCCCTCATGTTACTGAGGATACGCAGTATTTT